Sequencing of this T cell receptor beta chain was carried out in a study of TIL therapy for anti-PD-1-resistant metastatic lung cancer. V dropped 0 bases and J dropped 5; count of bases not matched to a gene: 6. Germline CDR1 is SEHNR and CDR2 is FQNEAQ (reference sequence). The CDR3 spans 16 residues. Time point noted: pre-treatment sample, taken before nivolumab and TIL therapy. The libraries were made with immunoSEQ v3. Sequenced by immunoSEQ multiplex PCR; TCRdb stores in-frame clones only, minus some. The sample yields about 36,000 clones, around 67% seen once. The receptor was isolated from a person between 25 and 79 years old with non-small cell lung cancer. The chain uses TRBV7-9 and TRBJ2-2; 7 bases are shared with TRBD1. The sample here was blood, taken at baseline. CDR3 sequence reads: CASSLAAGGETGELFF. DNA for the CDR3: TGTGCCAGCAGCTTAGCGGCAGGGGGAGAGACCGGGGAGCTGTTTTTT.